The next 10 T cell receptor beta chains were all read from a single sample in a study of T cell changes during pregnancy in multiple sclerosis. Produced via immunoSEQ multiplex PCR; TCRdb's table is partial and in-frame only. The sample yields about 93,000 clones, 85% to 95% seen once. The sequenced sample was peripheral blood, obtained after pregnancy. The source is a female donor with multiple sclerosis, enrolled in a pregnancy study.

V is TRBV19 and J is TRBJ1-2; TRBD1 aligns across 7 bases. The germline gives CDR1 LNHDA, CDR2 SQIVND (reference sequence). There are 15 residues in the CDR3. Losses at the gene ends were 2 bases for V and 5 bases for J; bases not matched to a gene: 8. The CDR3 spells CASSINPGGTYGYTF. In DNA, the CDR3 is TGTGCCAGTAGTATAAATCCAGGGGGGACGTATGGCTACACCTTC.

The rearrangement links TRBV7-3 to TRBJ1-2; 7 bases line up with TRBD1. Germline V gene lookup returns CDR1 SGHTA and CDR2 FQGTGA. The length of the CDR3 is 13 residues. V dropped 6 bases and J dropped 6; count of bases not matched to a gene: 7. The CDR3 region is CASRGGTDHGYTF. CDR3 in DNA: TGTGCCAGCAGGGGTGGGACAGATCATGGCTACACCTTC.

The CDR3 protein is CASSLGQGAEAFF. The CDR3 DNA sequence: TGTGCCAGCAGTTTAGGGCAGGGCGCTGAAGCTTTCTTT. The chain carries TRBV27 and TRBJ1-1, with D tentatively TRBD1 (5 bases). Germline V CDR1 and CDR2: MNHEY, SMNVEV (reference sequence). The V end lost 2 bases, the J end lost 6 bases, and 10 bases lay between the germline ends. CDR3 length equals 13 residues.

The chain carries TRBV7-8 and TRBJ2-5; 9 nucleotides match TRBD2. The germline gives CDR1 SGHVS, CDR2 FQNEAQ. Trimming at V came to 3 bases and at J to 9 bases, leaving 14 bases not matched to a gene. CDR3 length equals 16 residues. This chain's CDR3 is CASSFSWSGRSEAQYF. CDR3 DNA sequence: TGTGCCAGCAGCTTTTCGTGGAGCGGGAGGTCCGAGGCCCAGTACTTC.

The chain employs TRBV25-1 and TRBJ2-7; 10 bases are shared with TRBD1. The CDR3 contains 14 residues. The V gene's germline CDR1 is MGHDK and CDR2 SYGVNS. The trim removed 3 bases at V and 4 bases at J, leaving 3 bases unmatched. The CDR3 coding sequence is TGTGCCAGCAGTGAGACAGGGGGCGGGTACGAGCAGTACTTC. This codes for CASSETGGGYEQYF.

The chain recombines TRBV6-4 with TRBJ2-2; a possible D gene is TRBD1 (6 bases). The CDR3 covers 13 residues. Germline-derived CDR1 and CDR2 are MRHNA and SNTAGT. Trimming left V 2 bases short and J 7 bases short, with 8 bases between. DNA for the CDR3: TGTGCCAGCAGTGACCAGGGGCACGGGGAGCTGTTTTTT. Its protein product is CASSDQGHGELFF.

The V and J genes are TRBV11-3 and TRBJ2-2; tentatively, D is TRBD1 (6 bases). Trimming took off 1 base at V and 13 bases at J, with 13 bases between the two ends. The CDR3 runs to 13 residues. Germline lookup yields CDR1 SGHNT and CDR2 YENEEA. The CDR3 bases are TGTGCCAGCAGCTTAGTCGATGGGGGCCCGCTGTTTTTT. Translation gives CASSLVDGGPLFF. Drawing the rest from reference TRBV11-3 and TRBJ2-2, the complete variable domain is EAGVVQSPRYKIIEKKQPVAFWCNPISGHNTLYWYLQNLGQGPELLIRYENEEAVDDSQLPKDRFSAERLKGVDSTLKIQPAELGDSAVYLCASSLVDGGPLFFGEGSRLTVL.

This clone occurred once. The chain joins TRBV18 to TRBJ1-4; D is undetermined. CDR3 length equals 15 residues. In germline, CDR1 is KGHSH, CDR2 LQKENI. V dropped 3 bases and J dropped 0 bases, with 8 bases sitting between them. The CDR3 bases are TGTGCCAGCTCACCTCAGTCCTCAACTAATGAAAAACTGTTTTTT. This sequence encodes CASSPQSSTNEKLFF.

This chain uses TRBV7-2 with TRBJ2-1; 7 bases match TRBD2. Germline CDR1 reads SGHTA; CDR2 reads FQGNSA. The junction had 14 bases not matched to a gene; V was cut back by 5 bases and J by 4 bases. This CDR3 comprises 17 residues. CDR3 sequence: CASSPPDGGEWYNEQFF. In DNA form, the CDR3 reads TGTGCCAGCAGCCCGCCCGATGGGGGGGAGTGGTACAATGAGCAGTTCTTC.

The CDR3 here is CASSQEREGVVGYEQYF. The CDR3 DNA reads TGTGCCAGCAGCCAAGAGAGAGAGGGGGTAGTAGGCTACGAGCAGTACTTC. The rearrangement links TRBV4-2 to TRBJ2-7; the D gene is possibly TRBD1 (6 bases). This CDR3 region has 17 residues. The V and J ends lost 0 bases and 3 bases respectively, with 18 bases between them. Germline CDR1 and CDR2: LGHNA and YNFKEQ.